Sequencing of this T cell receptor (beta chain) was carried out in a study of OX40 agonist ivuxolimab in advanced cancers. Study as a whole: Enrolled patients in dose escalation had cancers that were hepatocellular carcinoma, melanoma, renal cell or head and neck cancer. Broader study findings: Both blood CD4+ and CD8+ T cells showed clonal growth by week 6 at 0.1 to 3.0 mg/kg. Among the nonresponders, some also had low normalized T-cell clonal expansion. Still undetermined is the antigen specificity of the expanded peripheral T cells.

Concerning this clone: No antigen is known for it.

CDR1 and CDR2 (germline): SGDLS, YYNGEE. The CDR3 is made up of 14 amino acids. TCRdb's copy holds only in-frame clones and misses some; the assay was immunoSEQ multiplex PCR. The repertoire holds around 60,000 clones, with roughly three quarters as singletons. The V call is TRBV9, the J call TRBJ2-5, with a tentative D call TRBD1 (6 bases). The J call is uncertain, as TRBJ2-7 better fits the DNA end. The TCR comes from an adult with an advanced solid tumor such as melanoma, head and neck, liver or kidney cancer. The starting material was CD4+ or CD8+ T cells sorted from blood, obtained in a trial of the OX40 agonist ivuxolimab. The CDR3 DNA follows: TGTGCCAGCAGCGTGGGACATCCTACCTACGAGCAGTACTTC. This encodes CASSVGHPTYEQYF.